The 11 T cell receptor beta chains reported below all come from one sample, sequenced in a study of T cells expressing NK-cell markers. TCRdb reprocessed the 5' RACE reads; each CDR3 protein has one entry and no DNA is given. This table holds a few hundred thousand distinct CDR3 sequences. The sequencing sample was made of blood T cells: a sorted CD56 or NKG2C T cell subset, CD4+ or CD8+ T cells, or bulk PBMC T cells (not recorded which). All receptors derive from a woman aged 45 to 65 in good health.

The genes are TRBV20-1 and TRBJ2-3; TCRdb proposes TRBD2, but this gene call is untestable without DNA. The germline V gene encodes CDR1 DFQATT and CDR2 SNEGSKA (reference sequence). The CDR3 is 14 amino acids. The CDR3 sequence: CSAPRGSSTDTQYF.

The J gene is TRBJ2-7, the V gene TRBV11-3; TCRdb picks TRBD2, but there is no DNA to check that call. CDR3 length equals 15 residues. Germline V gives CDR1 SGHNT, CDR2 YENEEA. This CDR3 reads CASSPLLAGVYEQYF.

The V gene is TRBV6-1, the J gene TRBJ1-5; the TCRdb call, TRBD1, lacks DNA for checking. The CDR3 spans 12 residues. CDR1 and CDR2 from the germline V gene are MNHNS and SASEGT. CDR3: CASSGQGQPQHF.

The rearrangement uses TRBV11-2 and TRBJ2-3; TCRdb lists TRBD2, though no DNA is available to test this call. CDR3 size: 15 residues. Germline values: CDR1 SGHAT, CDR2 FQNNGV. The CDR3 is CASSPDGAHEDTQYF.

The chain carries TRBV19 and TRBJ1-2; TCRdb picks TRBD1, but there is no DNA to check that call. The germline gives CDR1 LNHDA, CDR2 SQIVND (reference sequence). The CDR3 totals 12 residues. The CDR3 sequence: CAAKGHYYGYTF.

CDR3: CATSSPARVSGELFF. The V and J genes are TRBV24-1 and TRBJ2-2. The germline CDR1 and CDR2 sequences are KGHDR and SFDVKD. This CDR3 comprises 15 residues.

The CDR3 sequence is CASMTVLSYEQYF. This rearrangement joins TRBV6-5 to TRBJ2-7; lacking DNA, the TRBD1 call made by TCRdb goes unchecked. CDR3 length: 13 amino acids. CDR1 MNHEY and CDR2 SVGAGI come from the germline V gene.

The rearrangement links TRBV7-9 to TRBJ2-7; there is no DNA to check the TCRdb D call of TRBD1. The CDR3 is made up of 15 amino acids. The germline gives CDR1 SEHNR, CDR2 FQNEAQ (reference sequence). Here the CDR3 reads CASSSYTGTFYEQYF.

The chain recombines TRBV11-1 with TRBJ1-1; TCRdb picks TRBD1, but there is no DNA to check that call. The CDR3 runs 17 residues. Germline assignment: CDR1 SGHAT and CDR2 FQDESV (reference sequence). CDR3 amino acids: CASRPGTGVPQGTEAFF.

CDR3 loop: CSVEPGLWTEAFF. This chain joins TRBV29-1 and TRBJ1-1. The CDR3 length is 13 residues. Germline V CDR1 and CDR2: SQVTM, ANQGSEA.

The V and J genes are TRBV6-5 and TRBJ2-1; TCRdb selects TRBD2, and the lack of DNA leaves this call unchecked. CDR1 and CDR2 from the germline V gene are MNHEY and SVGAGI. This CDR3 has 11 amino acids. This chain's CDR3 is CASFSGSGQFF.